This T cell receptor (beta chain) was found in a study of OX40 agonist ivuxolimab in advanced cancers. Trimming pared 4 bases from V and 4 bases from J, leaving 13 bases between. This CDR3 region has 14 residues. Germline V CDR1 and CDR2: SGHDT, YYEEEE. Here immunoSEQ multiplex PCR was the method, and the copy in TCRdb shows in-frame clones only, minus some. This table has approximately 60,000 clones, approximately 92% appearing once. Sequences were derived from CD4+ or CD8+ T cells sorted from blood, sampled in a trial of the OX40 agonist ivuxolimab. This chain uses TRBV5-6 with TRBJ2-3; D may match TRBD1 or TRBD2 (5 bases each). The source of this sequence is an adult with an advanced solid tumor such as melanoma, head and neck, liver or kidney cancer. CDR3 DNA: TGTGCCAGCAGCGCCCTGGGACCCGCAGATACGCAGTATTTT. Translated, it gives CASSALGPADTQYF.